This TCR beta chain was found in a study of Graves' ophthalmopathy and Graves' hyperthyroidism. Scientists amplified the TCR beta CDR3 regions from RNA transcripts. The workflow started with a first-round RT-PCR run with HTBI primers and then moved on to a second-round multiplex PCR. TCRdb re-analysed the multiplex PCR reads in MiXCR, keeping a single row per CDR3 protein. The data show about 400,000 distinct CDR3 sequences, around 16% seen once. The diagnostic workup employed clinical symptoms, serum thyroxine, TRAb, thyroid ultrasound and orbital computed tomography. The PBMCs originated from roughly 11 ml of fresh peripheral blood. This clonotype has ten or more counts. This receptor was obtained from a woman aged 18-30 years with Graves' ophthalmopathy. The sequenced sample consisted of peripheral blood.

CDR3 DNA: TGTGCCAGCAGTTTGGGCAGGGGTGAAAGTCAGCCCCAGCATTTT. Protein sequence: CASSLGRGESQPQHF. The V gene is TRBV12-3 or TRBV12-4, the J gene TRBJ1-5; tentative D call: TRBD1 (6 bases). The CDR3 consists of 15 residues. The V gene lost 3 bases and the J gene lost 6 bases, with 15 bases spanning the gap.